This TCR beta chain emerged from a study of PD-1 blockade in classical Hodgkin lymphoma (dated by TCRdb to 2020 to 2022). Some background on the complete study: Nivolumab dosing was 3 mg/kg intravenously every 2 weeks, continuing until either disease progression or unacceptable toxicity. The study used TCR beta sequencing and CyTOF to define a peripheral blood immune signature of response to PD-1 blockade in classical Hodgkin lymphoma.

Here is what the overall study found, with its caveats: The study was limited to a single clinical trial cohort, and causes of repertoire differences, possibly disease activity or prior therapy, remained undefined. Trial patients achieving complete response had baseline diversity similar to newly diagnosed patients, whereas partial responders and progressors had significantly lower diversity. Baseline TCR diversity was reported as lower in newly diagnosed patients than in healthy donors, and lower still in relapsed/refractory patients. Patients starting nivolumab less than 1 year after ASCT had lower diversity and were excluded from later analyses to avoid confounding by immune reconstitution. By C4D1, a significant rise was seen in CD4+ TCR diversity but not in CD8+ TCR diversity (p=0.0027 vs p=0.16), and the rise was most apparent among complete responders (p=0.02).

Genomic DNA was extracted with the Qiagen DNeasy kit from unsorted PBMCs and from negatively selected CD4+ and CD8+ fractions. TCR beta CDR3 regions were amplified by immunoSEQ multiplex PCR using primers annealing to V and J segments. A synthetic immune receptor repertoire was used to minimize amplification bias, and any remaining bias was removed computationally after sequencing. On the study's bioinformatics: Custom Python scripts were used to quantify repertoire diversity as the Shannon entropy index. The unsorted, CD4+ and CD8+ repertoires were each analyzed separately, with the exception of combined analyses, where CD4+ and CD8+ sequences were merged in silico. A clone counted as expanded when the clone's frequency after treatment rose at least 2-fold relative to C1D1, and clones undetected at baseline were given a pseudocount of 0.5. Singleton clones were defined as clones with 0 or 1 copy at C1D1, and non-singleton clones were defined as clones with 2 or more copies. Clones expanded in unsorted samples were annotated as CD4+, CD8+ or unknown by matching protein sequences in sorted samples from the same patient. Wilcoxon tests on paired samples were used to test changes in diversity from C1D1 to C4D1. TCRdb carries this immuneACCESS record with in-frame sequences only. Its versions omit some clonotypes, under half of them owing to an unresolved V gene in the studies checked, with the rest unexplained. The V and J calls and clone size come from that table; D and trimming were worked out from the DNA. The sample data list fewer than 25,000 clones, and roughly three quarters of these were observed just once. The ten biggest clones cover 6% to 8% of the sample.

Turning to this clone: Its antigen remains undetermined. Within one base of it there is no much larger clone, and no base qualities were kept.

The intended sense of this specimen's time point label: cycle 4 day 1 (C4D1), after less than 7 weeks of nivolumab. Every trial patient had relapsed following autologous stem cell transplantation, and prior brentuximab vedotin exposure was what differed among cohorts A, B and C. The trial cohort included 45 to 65 patients with relapsed/refractory classical Hodgkin lymphoma, and each patient had a best overall response of complete response, partial response or progressive disease. In the multi-cohort phase II CheckMate 205 trial, trial patients received single-agent nivolumab. An independent review committee assessed best overall response by applying the 2007 International Working Group response criteria. PBMCs from the trial were collected at three points: immediately before nivolumab initiation (C1D1), and during therapy at cycle 2 day 1 and cycle 4 day 1. Peripheral blood was collected in 8 mL Vacutainer Cell Preparation Tubes, from which PBMCs were isolated by centrifugation and then cryopreserved.

Taken from cysteine to phenylalanine, the CDR3 has 16 residues. The kept DNA is CDR3 alone, 48 bases in frame from the first base. The V and J ends are trimmed by 5 bases and 3 bases, leaving 20 bases between them. CDR1 and CDR2 were assigned from the germline V gene (reference sequence) as MNHEY and SMNVEV. This receptor was taken from a human donor with classical Hodgkin lymphoma. The sequences come from peripheral blood mononuclear cells (PBMCs), collected before the fourth cycle of nivolumab. This receptor chain uses TRBV27 and TRBJ2-7, and perhaps TRBD1 as D gene, on 6 matching bases. The encoded CDR3 is CASSPGTFNSYYEQYF. The bases read TGTGCCAGCAGTCCCGGGACATTTAATTCCTACTACGAGCAGTACTTC.